A selection of T cell receptor beta chains follows, all from one sample in a study of cytomegalovirus exposure and HLA in healthy donors. Sequencing used immunoSEQ multiplex PCR; TCRdb keeps in-frame clones, though not all of them. Here the sample spans around 130,000 clones, roughly 90% being singletons. What was sequenced was PBMCs. Every receptor here comes from a woman in her thirties or forties in good health and CMV-seronegative. Both conserved end residues are part of each CDR3. D genes are given only for firm matches. Size tells how often a clone was seen (once, few, many) or the class of an expanded clone, and some rows leave it out.

cdr3_nt,cdr3_aa,v_call,d_call,j_call,clone_size
TGTGCCAGCAGCTTGGGTAGGGAGATGAACTATGGCTACACCTTC,CASSLGREMNYGYTF,TRBV5-4,.,TRBJ1-2,.
TGTGCCATCAGTGGACAGACTCCCTTCGTAAGCACCTTC,CAISGQTPFVSTF,TRBV10-3,.,TRBJ1-2,.
TGTGCCAGTAGTCTCCCCCGGACAGGGGAACACGAGCAGTACTTC,CASSLPRTGEHEQYF,TRBV19,TRBD1,TRBJ2-7,.
TGTGCCAGCAGTTACCGTGGACAGGGCACTGAAGCTTTCTTT,CASSYRGQGTEAFF,TRBV6-5,TRBD1,TRBJ1-1,few
TGTGCCTCCAGCAGTGTGGCCCCTAGCTATGAGCAGTTCTTC,CASSSVAPSYEQFF,TRBV6-5,.,TRBJ2-1,.
TGTGCCAGCAGTGCCCGGACTAGCGGGCGAGAGCAGTACTTC,CASSARTSGREQYF,TRBV27,TRBD2,TRBJ2-5,.
TGCGCCAGCAGGACCTCTGCGGGTATTGCTTACCCCTACGAGCAGTACTTC,CASRTSAGIAYPYEQYF,TRBV10-2,.,TRBJ2-7,.
TGTGCCAGCAGCAAACAGGGATGGACCGGGGAGCTGTTTTTT,CASSKQGWTGELFF,TRBV5-6,.,TRBJ2-2,.
TGTGCCAGCAGTTTAGGTCTTGGGGGCAAAGCTTTCTTT,CASSLGLGGKAFF,TRBV28,.,TRBJ1-1,.
TGTGCCAGCAGTTATGGGGGGATTATGGGCTACACCTTC,CASSYGGIMGYTF,TRBV6-6,.,TRBJ1-2,.
TGTGCCAGCAGCTTAGCGGTGGGACAGGGTAATGGCTACACCTTC,CASSLAVGQGNGYTF,TRBV7-9,TRBD1,TRBJ1-2,.
TGTGCCAGTAGGACAACAGGGGGAACCTACGAGCAGTACTTC,CASRTTGGTYEQYF,TRBV19,TRBD1,TRBJ2-7,.
TGCGCCAGCCGCGGGACAGGGAGTACCTCCAATGAGCAGTTCTTC,CASRGTGSTSNEQFF,TRBV5-1,TRBD1,TRBJ2-1,.
TGTGCCAGCAGTGAAGACTTCGGGGAGCTGTTTTTT,CASSEDFGELFF,TRBV2,.,TRBJ2-2,.
TGTGCCAGCAGTTACCGCCCGGGACAGAGCAATCAGCCCCAGCATTTT,CASSYRPGQSNQPQHF,TRBV6-5,TRBD1,TRBJ1-5,.
TGTTCCAGCAGCTCGGGACAGGCCCCAAGAGGCTACACCTTC,CSSSSGQAPRGYTF,TRBV7-9,TRBD1,TRBJ1-2,once
TGTGCCAGCAGTAAACTGGGGTTCGAGGGTGGCTACACCTTC,CASSKLGFEGGYTF,TRBV6-5,.,TRBJ1-2,.
TGTGCCAGCAGCTTAAGGGGTCGAGGCTTACAAGAGACCCAGTACTTC,CASSLRGRGLQETQYF,TRBV11-2,.,TRBJ2-5,.
TGTGCCAGCAGCTTAACCACTCGGAGCCCAGATACGCAGTATTTT,CASSLTTRSPDTQYF,TRBV11-2,.,TRBJ2-3,once
TGTGCCAGCAGCTTAGTCGGTACCTCTGGAAACACCATATATTTT,CASSLVGTSGNTIYF,TRBV7-8,.,TRBJ1-3,.
TGTGCCACCCGACGTGTAACAGGGTTGAACACTGAAGCTTTCTTT,CATRRVTGLNTEAFF,TRBV10-3,.,TRBJ1-1,.
TGTGCCTGGAGCGTTAGCGGGAGTGGTGAGACCCAGTACTTC,CAWSVSGSGETQYF,TRBV30,TRBD2,TRBJ2-5,.
TGTGCCAGCAGCGCCGGGACAGGGCTGAACACTGAAGCTTTCTTT,CASSAGTGLNTEAFF,TRBV9,TRBD1,TRBJ1-1,.
TGTGCCAGCACCCCTCTAGGAGTCGGGGAGCTGTTTTTT,CASTPLGVGELFF,TRBV7-9,.,TRBJ2-2,once
TGTGCCAGCAGCTTAGTGGCTTATGGCGGGAGCTACGAGCAGTACTTC,CASSLVAYGGSYEQYF,TRBV7-9,TRBD2,TRBJ2-7,few
TGTGCCAGCAGTTACTCGGTCGGTAATAACTATGGCTACACCTTC,CASSYSVGNNYGYTF,TRBV6-5,.,TRBJ1-2,.
TGCGCCAGCAGCCCAACCGCAGGGTCAGCTGAAGCTTTCTTT,CASSPTAGSAEAFF,TRBV5-1,.,TRBJ1-1,.
TGCGCCAGCAGCTTGGGACTAGCGGGAGTCATAAACATTCAGTACTTC,CASSLGLAGVINIQYF,TRBV5-1,TRBD2,TRBJ2-4,.
TGTGCCAGTAGTCCCCGCCCGGACAGGGGAGATTTGTACGAGCAGTACTTC,CASSPRPDRGDLYEQYF,TRBV19,TRBD1,TRBJ2-7,.
TGCGCCAGCAGCTTGGGGGCCACAGATACGCAGTATTTT,CASSLGATDTQYF,TRBV5-1,.,TRBJ2-3,.
TGTGCCAGCAGCAAAGACGGACAGCGAAACATTCAGTACTTC,CASSKDGQRNIQYF,TRBV21-1,.,TRBJ2-4,.
TGTGCCAGCAGCGCCGGGACTACAGAGGAGCAGTACTTC,CASSAGTTEEQYF,TRBV7-3,TRBD2,TRBJ2-7,.
TGTGCCTGGACCCTGGGGGGGCCGTCCTATAATTCACCCCTCCACTTT,CAWTLGGPSYNSPLHF,TRBV30,.,TRBJ1-6,once
TGTGCCAGCAGTATGATAGCGGGAGGGACCGAGCAGTACTTC,CASSMIAGGTEQYF,TRBV27,TRBD2,TRBJ2-7,few
TGTGCCAGCAGCCAAAGGATAGGGAGAAACACTGAAGCTTTCTTT,CASSQRIGRNTEAFF,TRBV5-5,.,TRBJ1-1,.